This T cell receptor (beta chain) was found in a study of blood T cell repertoires in COVID-19. Study-level background: Italy, Spain and the United States were the sources of the convalescent and acute COVID-19 samples. PBMCs, B-cell-depleted T cells, or T cells were the source of the cDNA or gDNA that made up the material.

There are 16 residues in the CDR3. Germline-derived CDR1 and CDR2 are SGHRS and YFSETQ. Deletions cut 0 bases from V and 7 bases from J, with 20 bases between. Original processing methods: How many nucleated cells were present was estimated from reference gene primer amplification. Sequencing used immunoSEQ multiplex PCR; TCRdb keeps in-frame clones, though not all of them. For V, J and clone size, that table is used; D and trimming come from the DNA. This table holds about 330,000 clones, almost 85% found once. Input material: peripheral blood. The chain uses TRBV5-1 and TRBJ2-7, with D perhaps matching TRBD2 (5 bases). The sequence came from a human donor in a cohort sampled during active COVID-19. In DNA form, the CDR3 reads TGCGCCAGCAGCTTGGTGGGCGGGCAGTATATTGGTGAGCAGTACTTC. It yields the protein CASSLVGGQYIGEQYF.